This T cell receptor beta chain was retrieved from a study of blood T cell repertoires in COVID-19. Study information: Spain, Italy and the United States supplied samples that represented acute and convalescent COVID-19. Sources were T cells, B-cell-depleted T cells, or PBMCs; the material itself was cDNA or gDNA.

CDR1 is SNHLY, CDR2 FYNNEI, per germline. V shed 6 bases and J shed 5 bases, with 10 bases lying between them. The CDR3 contains 12 residues. Assay used: immunoSEQ multiplex PCR; TCRdb lists only in-frame clones, some missing. Found here are around 220,000 clones, 65% to 80% of them singletons; the top ten hold roughly 4.2%. The source material was peripheral blood. This chain links TRBV2 with TRBJ1-1; D is perhaps TRBD1 (6 bases). The origin of this receptor is a woman aged 40 to 55 with active or convalescent COVID-19. The CDR3 region has the DNA TGTGCCAGCAGAGACAGGTTTACTGAAGCTTTCTTT. Protein: CASRDRFTEAFF.